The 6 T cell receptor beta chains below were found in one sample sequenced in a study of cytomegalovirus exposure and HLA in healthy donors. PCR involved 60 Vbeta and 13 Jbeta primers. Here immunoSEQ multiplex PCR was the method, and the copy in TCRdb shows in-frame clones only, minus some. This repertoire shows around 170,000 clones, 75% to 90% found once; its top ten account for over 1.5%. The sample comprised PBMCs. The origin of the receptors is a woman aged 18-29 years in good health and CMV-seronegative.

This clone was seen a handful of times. The CDR3 sequence: CASSDGGSTEAFF. As DNA, the CDR3 is TGTGCCAGCAGCGACGGGGGGTCCACTGAAGCTTTCTTT. The chain recombines TRBV7-9 with TRBJ1-1; D is possibly TRBD1 (5 bases). CDR1 and CDR2 (germline): SEHNR, FQNEAQ (reference sequence). The CDR3 consists of 13 residues. Deletions cut 5 bases from V and 4 bases from J, with 11 bases between.

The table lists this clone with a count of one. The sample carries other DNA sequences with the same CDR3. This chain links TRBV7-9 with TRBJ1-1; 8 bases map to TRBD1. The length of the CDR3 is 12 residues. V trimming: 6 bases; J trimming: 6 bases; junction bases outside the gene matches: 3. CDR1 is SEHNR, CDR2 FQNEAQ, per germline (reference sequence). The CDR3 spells CASSQQGAEAFF. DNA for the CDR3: TGTGCCAGCAGTCAACAGGGGGCTGAAGCTTTCTTT. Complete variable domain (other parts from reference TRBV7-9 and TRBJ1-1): DTGVSQNPRHKITKRGQNVTFRCDPISEHNRLYWYRQTLGQGPEFLTYFQNEAQLEKSRLLSDRFSAERPKGSFSTLEIQRTEQGDSAMYLCASSQQGAEAFFGQGTRLTVV.

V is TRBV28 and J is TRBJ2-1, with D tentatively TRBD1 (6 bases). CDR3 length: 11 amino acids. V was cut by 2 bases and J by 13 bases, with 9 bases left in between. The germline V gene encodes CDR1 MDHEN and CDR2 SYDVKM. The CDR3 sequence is CASSLRTEQFF. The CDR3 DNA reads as TGTGCCAGCAGTTTAAGGACAGAACAGTTCTTC.

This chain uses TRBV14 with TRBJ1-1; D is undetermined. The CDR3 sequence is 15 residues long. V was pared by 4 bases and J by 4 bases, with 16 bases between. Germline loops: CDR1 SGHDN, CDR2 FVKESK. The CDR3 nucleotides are TGTGCCAGCAGCCGATTCCCGGTGGCGGGCACTGAAGCTTTCTTT. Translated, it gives CASSRFPVAGTEAFF.

CDR3 loop: CASSAIAGGEQFF. The CDR3 DNA reads as TGTGCCAGCAGCGCGATAGCGGGAGGTGAGCAGTTCTTC. This chain joins TRBV7-9 and TRBJ2-1, with 10 positions matching TRBD2. The CDR3 is 13 residues long. Germline V gene sequence: CDR1 SEHNR, CDR2 FQNEAQ (reference sequence). Germline trimming cut 5 bases from V and 9 bases from J; bases unmatched to any gene: 4.

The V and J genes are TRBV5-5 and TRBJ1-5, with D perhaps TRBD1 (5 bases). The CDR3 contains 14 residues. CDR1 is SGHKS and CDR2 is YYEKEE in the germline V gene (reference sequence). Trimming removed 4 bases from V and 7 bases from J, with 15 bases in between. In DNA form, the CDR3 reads TGTGCCAGCAGCCAACCCGGGGGAGACCAGCCCCAGCATTTT. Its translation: CASSQPGGDQPQHF.